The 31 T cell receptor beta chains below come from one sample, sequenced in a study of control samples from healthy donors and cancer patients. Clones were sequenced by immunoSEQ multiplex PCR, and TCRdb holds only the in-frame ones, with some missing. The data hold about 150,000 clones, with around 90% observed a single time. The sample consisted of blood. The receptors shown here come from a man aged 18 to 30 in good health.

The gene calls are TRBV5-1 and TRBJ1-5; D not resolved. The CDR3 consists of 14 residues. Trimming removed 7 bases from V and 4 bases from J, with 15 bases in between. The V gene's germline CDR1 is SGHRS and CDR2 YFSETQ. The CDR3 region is CASSAESVNQPQHF. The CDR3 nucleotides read TGCGCCAGCTCCGCCGAATCAGTTAATCAGCCCCAGCATTTT.

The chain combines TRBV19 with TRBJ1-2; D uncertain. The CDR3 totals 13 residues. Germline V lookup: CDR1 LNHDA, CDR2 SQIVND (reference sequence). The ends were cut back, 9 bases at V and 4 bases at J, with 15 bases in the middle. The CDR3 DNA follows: TGTGCCAGCAGGATGGGCAACGTCTATGGCTACACCTTC. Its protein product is CASRMGNVYGYTF. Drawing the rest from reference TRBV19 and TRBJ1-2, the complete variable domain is DGGITQSPKYLFRKEGQNVTLSCEQNLNHDAMYWYRQDPGQGLRLIYYSQIVNDFQKGDIAEGYSVSREKKESFPLTVTSAQKNPTAFYLCASRMGNVYGYTFGSGTRLTVV.

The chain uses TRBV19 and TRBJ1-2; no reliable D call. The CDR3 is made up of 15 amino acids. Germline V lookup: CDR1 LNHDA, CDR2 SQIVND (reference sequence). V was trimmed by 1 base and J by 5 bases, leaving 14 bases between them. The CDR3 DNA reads TGTGCCAGTAGTATAGGGGTGAACAGCAGATATGGCTACACCTTC. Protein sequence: CASSIGVNSRYGYTF. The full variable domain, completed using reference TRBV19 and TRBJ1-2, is DGGITQSPKYLFRKEGQNVTLSCEQNLNHDAMYWYRQDPGQGLRLIYYSQIVNDFQKGDIAEGYSVSREKKESFPLTVTSAQKNPTAFYLCASSIGVNSRYGYTFGSGTRLTVV.

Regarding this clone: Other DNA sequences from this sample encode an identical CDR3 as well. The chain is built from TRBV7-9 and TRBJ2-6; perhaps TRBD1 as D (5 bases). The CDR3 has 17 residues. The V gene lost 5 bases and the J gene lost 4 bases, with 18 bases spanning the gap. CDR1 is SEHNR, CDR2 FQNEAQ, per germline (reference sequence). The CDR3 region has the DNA TGTGCCAGCAGCCAAACACAGGCCCCGGCGGGGGCCAACGTCCTGACTTTC. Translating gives CASSQTQAPAGANVLTF.

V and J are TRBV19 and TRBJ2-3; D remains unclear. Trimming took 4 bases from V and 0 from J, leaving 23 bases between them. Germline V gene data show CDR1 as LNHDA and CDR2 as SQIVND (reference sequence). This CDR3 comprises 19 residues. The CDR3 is CASSTLAPYAVSSTDTQYF. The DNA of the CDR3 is TGTGCCAGTAGTACTCTCGCGCCCTACGCGGTTTCTAGCACAGATACGCAGTATTTT.

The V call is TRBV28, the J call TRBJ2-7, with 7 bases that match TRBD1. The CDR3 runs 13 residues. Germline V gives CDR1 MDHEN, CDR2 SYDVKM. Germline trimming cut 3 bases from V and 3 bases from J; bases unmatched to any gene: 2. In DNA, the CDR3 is TGTGCCAGCAGTTTTGACAGGGACTACGAGCAGTACTTC. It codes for CASSFDRDYEQYF.

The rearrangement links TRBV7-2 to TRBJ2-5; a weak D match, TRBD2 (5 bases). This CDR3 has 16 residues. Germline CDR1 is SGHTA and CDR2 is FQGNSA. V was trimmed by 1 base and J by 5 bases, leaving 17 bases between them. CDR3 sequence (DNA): TGTGCCAGCAGCTTAGATGGAATAGAGGGCAGCGAGACCCAGTACTTC. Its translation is CASSLDGIEGSETQYF. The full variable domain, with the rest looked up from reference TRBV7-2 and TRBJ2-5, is GAGVSQSPSNKVTEKGKDVELRCDPISGHTALYWYRQSLGQGLEFLIYFQGNSAPDKSGLPSDRFSAERTGGSVSTLTIQRTQQEDSAVYLCASSLDGIEGSETQYFGPGTRLLVL.

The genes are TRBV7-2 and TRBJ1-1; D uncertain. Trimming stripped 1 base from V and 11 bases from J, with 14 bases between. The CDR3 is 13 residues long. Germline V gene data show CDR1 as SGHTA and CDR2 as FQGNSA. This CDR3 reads CASSLDSTFRAFF. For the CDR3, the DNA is TGTGCCAGCAGCTTAGACAGCACCTTTCGGGCTTTCTTT.

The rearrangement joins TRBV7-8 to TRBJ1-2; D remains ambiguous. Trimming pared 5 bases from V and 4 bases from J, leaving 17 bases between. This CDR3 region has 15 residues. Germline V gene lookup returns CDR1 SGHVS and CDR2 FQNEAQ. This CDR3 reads CASSPGRPLGYGYTF. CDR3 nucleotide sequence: TGTGCCAGCAGCCCCGGACGGCCCCTTGGCTATGGCTACACCTTC.

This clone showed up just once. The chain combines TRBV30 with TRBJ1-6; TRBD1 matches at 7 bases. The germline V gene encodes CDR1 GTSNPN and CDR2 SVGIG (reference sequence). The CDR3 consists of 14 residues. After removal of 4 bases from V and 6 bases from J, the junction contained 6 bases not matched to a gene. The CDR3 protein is CAWISGDSNSPLHF. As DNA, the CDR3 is TGTGCCTGGATATCGGGGGACAGTAATTCACCCCTCCACTTT.

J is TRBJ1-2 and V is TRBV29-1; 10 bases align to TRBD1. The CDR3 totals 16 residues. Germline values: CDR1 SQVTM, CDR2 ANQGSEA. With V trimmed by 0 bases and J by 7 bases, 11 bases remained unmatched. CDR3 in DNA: TGCAGCGTTGAAGAGAGAGGGGGGGACAGGGGATTTGGCTACACCTTC. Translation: CSVEERGGDRGFGYTF.

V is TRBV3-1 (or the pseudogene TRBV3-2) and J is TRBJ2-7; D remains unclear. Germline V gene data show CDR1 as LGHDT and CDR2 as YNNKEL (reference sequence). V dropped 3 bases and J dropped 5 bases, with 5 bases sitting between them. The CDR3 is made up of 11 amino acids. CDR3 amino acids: CASSHFHEQYF. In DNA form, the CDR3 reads TGTGCCAGCAGCCACTTCCACGAGCAGTACTTC.

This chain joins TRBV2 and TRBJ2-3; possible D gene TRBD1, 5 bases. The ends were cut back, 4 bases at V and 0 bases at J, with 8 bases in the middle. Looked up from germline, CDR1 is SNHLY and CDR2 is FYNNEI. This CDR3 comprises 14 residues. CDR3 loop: CASSVDTSTDTQYF. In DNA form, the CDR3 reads TGTGCCAGCAGTGTGGACACTAGCACAGATACGCAGTATTTT.

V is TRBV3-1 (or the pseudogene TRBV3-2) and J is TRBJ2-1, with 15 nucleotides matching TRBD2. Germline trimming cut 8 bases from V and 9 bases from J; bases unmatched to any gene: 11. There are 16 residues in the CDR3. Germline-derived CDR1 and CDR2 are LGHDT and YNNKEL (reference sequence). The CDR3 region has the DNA TGTGCCAGCGAGAGGACTAGCGGGGGGGCCTTAAGTGAGCAGTTCTTC. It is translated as CASERTSGGALSEQFF.

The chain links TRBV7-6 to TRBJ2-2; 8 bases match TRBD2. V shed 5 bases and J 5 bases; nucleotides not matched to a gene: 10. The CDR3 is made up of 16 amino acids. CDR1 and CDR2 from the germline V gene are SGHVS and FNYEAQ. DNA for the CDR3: TGTGCCAGCAGCCCCAGGAGCGGGGGCCCGACCGGGGAGCTGTTTTTT. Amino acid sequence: CASSPRSGGPTGELFF.

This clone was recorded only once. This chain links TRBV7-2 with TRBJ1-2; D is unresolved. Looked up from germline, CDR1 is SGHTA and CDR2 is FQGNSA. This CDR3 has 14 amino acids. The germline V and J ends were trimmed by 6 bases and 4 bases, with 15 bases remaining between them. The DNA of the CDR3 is TGTGCCAGCAGTTATAACTGGCTAGTCTATGGCTACACCTTC. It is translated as CASSYNWLVYGYTF.

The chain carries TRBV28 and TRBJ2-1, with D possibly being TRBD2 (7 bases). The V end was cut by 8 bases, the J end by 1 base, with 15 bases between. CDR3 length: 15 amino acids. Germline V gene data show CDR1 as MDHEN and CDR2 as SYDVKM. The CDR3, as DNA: TGTGCCAGCTGCCAAGGGGGGGGATCCTACAATGAGCAGTTCTTC. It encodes CASCQGGGSYNEQFF.

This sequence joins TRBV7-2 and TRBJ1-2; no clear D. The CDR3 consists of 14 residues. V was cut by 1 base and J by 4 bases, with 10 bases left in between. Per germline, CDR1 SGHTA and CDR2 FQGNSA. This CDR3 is CASSLVEGFYGYTF. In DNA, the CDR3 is TGTGCCAGCAGCTTAGTCGAAGGGTTCTATGGCTACACCTTC.

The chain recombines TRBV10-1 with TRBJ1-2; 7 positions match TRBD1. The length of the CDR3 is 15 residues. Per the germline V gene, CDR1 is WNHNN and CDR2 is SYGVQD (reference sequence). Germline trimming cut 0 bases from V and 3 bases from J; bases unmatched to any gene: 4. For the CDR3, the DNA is TGCGCCAGCAGTGAGTCGTGGCAGGGGGACTATGGCTACACCTTC. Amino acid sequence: CASSESWQGDYGYTF.

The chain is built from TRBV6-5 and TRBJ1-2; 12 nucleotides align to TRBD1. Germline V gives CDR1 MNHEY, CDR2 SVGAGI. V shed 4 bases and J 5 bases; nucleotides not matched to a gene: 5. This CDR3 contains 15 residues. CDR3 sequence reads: CASSLGTGGGYGYTF. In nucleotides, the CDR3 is TGTGCCAGCAGTTTAGGGACAGGGGGCGGGTATGGCTACACCTTC.

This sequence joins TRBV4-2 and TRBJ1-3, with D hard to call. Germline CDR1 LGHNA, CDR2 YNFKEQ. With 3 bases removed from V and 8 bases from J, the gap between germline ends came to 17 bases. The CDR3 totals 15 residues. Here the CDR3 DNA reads TGTGCCAGCAGCCAGGAGCCGTTAAAGGTTGACACCATATATTTT. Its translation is CASSQEPLKVDTIYF.

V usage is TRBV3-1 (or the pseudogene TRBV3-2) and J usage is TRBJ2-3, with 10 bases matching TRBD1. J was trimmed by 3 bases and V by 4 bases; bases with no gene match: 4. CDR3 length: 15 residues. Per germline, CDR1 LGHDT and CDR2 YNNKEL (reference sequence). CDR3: CASSPTGGETDTQYF. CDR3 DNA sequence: TGTGCCAGCAGCCCGACAGGGGGCGAAACAGATACGCAGTATTTT.

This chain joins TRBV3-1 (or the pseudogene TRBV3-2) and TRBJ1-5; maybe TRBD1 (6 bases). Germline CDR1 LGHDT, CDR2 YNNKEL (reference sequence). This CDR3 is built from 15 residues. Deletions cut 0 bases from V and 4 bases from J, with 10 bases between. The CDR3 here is CASSQDPGANQPQHF. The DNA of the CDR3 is TGTGCCAGCAGCCAAGATCCGGGGGCTAATCAGCCCCAGCATTTT.

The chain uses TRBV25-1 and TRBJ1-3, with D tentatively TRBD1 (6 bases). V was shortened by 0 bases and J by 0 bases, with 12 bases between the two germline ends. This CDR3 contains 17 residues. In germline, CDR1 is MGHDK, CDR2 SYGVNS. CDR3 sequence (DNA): TGTGCCAGCAGTGAATATCCTCAGGGGAGCTCTGGAAACACCATATATTTT. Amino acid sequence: CASSEYPQGSSGNTIYF. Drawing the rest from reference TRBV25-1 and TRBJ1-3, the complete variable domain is EADIYQTPRYLVIGTGKKITLECSQTMGHDKMYWYQQDPGMELHLIHYSYGVNSTEKGDLSSESTVSRIRTEHFPLTLESARPSHTSQYLCASSEYPQGSSGNTIYFGEGSWLTVV.

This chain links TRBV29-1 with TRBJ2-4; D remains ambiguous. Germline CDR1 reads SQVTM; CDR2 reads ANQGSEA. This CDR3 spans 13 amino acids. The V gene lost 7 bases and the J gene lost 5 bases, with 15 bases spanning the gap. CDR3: CSGSESSENIQYF. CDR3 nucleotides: TGCAGCGGTTCGGAGTCTTCGGAAAACATTCAGTACTTC. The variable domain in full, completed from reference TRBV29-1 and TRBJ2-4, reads SAVISQKPSRDICQRGTSLTIQCQVDSQVTMMFWYRQQPGQSLTLIATANQGSEATYESGFVIDKFPISRPNLTFSTLTVSNMSPEDSSIYLCSGSESSENIQYFGAGTRLSVL.

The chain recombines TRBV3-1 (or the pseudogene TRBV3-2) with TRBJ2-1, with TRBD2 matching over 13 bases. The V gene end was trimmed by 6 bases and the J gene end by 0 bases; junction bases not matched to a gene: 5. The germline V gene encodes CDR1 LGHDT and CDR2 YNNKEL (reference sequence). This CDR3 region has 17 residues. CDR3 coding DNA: TGTGCCAGCAGTCAGGGACTAGCGGGGAGCTCCTACAATGAGCAGTTCTTC. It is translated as CASSQGLAGSSYNEQFF.

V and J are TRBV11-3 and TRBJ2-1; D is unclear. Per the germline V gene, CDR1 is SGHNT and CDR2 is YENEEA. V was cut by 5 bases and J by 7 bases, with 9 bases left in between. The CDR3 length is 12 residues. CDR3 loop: CASSPGQNEQFF. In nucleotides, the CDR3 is TGTGCCAGCAGCCCGGGTCAGAATGAGCAGTTCTTC.

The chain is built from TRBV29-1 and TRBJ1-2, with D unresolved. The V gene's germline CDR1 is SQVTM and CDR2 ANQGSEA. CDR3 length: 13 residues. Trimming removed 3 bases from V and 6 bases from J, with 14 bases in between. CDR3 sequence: CSVDGHREHGYTF. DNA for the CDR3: TGCAGCGTTGATGGGCACAGAGAACATGGCTACACCTTC.

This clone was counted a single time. CDR3 sequence reads: CASSITGGSGYTF. As DNA, the CDR3 is TGTGCCAGTAGTATTACAGGGGGCTCAGGCTACACCTTC. The rearrangement joins TRBV19 to TRBJ1-2; TRBD1 agrees at 9 bases. Germline V gene lookup returns CDR1 LNHDA and CDR2 SQIVND (reference sequence). J lost 8 bases, V lost 3 bases, and 4 bases had no gene match. CDR3 length: 13 amino acids.

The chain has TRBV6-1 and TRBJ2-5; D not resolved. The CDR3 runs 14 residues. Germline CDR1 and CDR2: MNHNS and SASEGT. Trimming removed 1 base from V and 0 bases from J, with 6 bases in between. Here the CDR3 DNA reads TGTGCCAGCAGTGAAGGGCAGTACCAAGAGACCCAGTACTTC. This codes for CASSEGQYQETQYF.

CDR3 nucleotide sequence: TGTGCCACCAGTGATCCCAGTAGGGACCCCTACGAGCAGTACTTC. Protein product: CATSDPSRDPYEQYF. This chain connects TRBV24-1 to TRBJ2-7; D is perhaps TRBD1 or TRBD2 (5 bases each). V was shortened by 3 bases and J by 2 bases, with 13 bases between the two germline ends. The germline V gene has CDR1 KGHDR and CDR2 SFDVKD. The CDR3 covers 15 residues.